Shown below are 8 T cell receptor beta chains from a single sample sequenced in a study of CD4 T cells in relation to SARS-CoV-2 and coronaviruses (dated by TCRdb to the early 2020s). The library was generated by the immunoSEQ multiplex PCR assay. Sourced from immuneACCESS, this table was stored by TCRdb with only in-frame sequences that have V and J called. A share of the clones is absent; for the studies checked, an unresolved V gene accounts for under half, and the remainder has no known explanation. This sample holds tens of thousands of clones; about 76% were observed only once. About 17% of the sample goes to the ten largest clones. CD4+ T cells from unexposed donors were collected before the COVID-19 pandemic (2011-2018). After 10 to 11 days of culture, CD4+ T cells were isolated with the EasySep CD4+ T cell isolation kit. For these receptors, no antigen is known. Sample: CD4+ T cells from PBMCs, cultured in vitro. These receptors all stem from a human donor in good health.

The chain is built from TRBV25-1 and TRBJ2-2, with D maybe TRBD1 (6 bases). The length of the CDR3 is 16 residues. Germline V lookup: CDR1 MGHDK, CDR2 SYGVNS. V was clipped by 3 bases and J by 0 bases, with 11 bases between them. CDR3 coding DNA: TGTGCCAGCAGTGATCCGGGACACGCGAACACCGGGGAGCTGTTTTTT. Encoded protein: CASSDPGHANTGELFF.

V and J are TRBV19 and TRBJ2-7; D call uncertain. Germline values: CDR1 LNHDA, CDR2 SQIVND (reference sequence). V dropped 3 bases and J dropped 2 bases, with 8 bases sitting between them. CDR3 size: 13 residues. The CDR3 here is CASSIKATYEQYF. The DNA for the CDR3 is TGTGCCAGTAGTATCAAGGCTACCTACGAGCAGTACTTC.

The chain employs TRBV20-1 and TRBJ1-5; TRBD1 is a possible D gene (5 bases). The CDR3 is made up of 13 amino acids. Germline CDR1 is DFQATT and CDR2 is SNEGSKA (reference sequence). V was pared by 3 bases and J by 4 bases, with 10 bases between. DNA for the CDR3: TGCAGTGCTAGTTATCAGGGAAATCAGCCCCAGCATTTT. It translates to CSASYQGNQPQHF.

This chain connects TRBV5-1 to TRBJ2-5, with TRBD2 identical over 7 bases. Germline lookup yields CDR1 SGHRS and CDR2 YFSETQ. This CDR3 contains 14 residues. V was clipped by 3 bases and J by 5 bases; unmatched bases: 7. The DNA for the CDR3 is TGCGCCAGCAGCTCAACCGGGGGGACGGAGACCCAGTACTTC. Amino acid sequence: CASSSTGGTETQYF.

This clone came up a few times. V usage is TRBV27 and J usage is TRBJ1-2; 8 bases are a match to TRBD1. V dropped 9 bases and J dropped 7; count of bases not matched to a gene: 10. This CDR3 is 13 amino acids long. The V gene's germline CDR1 is MNHEY and CDR2 SMNVEV (reference sequence). The CDR3 nucleotides are TGTGCCAGTTGGGGCTCAGGGGGCACTGGCTACACCTTC. Its protein is CASWGSGGTGYTF.

This chain links TRBV18 with TRBJ1-3; weak D call: TRBD1 (5 bases). CDR1 KGHSH and CDR2 LQKENI come from the germline V gene. The V and J ends lost 2 bases and 0 bases respectively, with 11 bases between them. CDR3 size: 16 residues. This CDR3 reads CASSPGGSYSGNTIYF. The CDR3 coding sequence is TGTGCCAGCTCACCAGGGGGATCCTACTCTGGAAACACCATATATTTT.

V and J are TRBV7-2 and TRBJ2-1; 11 bases agree with TRBD2. CDR1 SGHTA and CDR2 FQGNSA come from the germline V gene. The CDR3 contains 15 residues. Unmatched junction bases numbered 3, after V lost 6 bases and J lost 2 bases. CDR3 in DNA: TGTGCCAGCAGGACTAGCGGGGTACCCTACAATGAGCAGTTCTTC. Encoded protein: CASRTSGVPYNEQFF.

The chain has TRBV25-1 and TRBJ2-3; D not certain. Deletions cut 0 bases from V and 6 bases from J, with 4 bases between. Germline CDR1 MGHDK, CDR2 SYGVNS. The length of the CDR3 is 12 residues. The CDR3 bases are TGTGCCAGCAGTGAATATGCCGATACGCAGTATTTT. Translation: CASSEYADTQYF. Full variable domain (missing parts from reference TRBV25-1 and TRBJ2-3): EADIYQTPRYLVIGTGKKITLECSQTMGHDKMYWYQQDPGMELHLIHYSYGVNSTEKGDLSSESTVSRIRTEHFPLTLESARPSHTSQYLCASSEYADTQYFGPGTRLTVL.